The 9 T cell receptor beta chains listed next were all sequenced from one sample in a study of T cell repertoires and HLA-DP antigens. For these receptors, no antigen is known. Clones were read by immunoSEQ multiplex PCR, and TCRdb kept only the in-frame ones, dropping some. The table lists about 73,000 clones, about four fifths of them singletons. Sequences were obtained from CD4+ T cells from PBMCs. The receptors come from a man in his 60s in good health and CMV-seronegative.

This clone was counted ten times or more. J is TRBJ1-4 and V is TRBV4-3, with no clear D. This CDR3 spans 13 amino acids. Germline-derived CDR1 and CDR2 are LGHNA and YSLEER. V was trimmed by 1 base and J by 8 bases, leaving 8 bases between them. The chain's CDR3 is CASSQGMTEKLFF. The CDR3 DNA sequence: TGCGCCAGCAGCCAAGGGATGACCGAAAAACTGTTTTTT.

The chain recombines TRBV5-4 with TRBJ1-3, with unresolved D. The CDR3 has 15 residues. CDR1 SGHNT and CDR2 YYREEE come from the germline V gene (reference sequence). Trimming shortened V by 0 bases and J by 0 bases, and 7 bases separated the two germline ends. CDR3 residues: CASSLGLSSGNTIYF. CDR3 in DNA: TGTGCCAGCAGCTTGGGGCTATCCTCTGGAAACACCATATATTTT.

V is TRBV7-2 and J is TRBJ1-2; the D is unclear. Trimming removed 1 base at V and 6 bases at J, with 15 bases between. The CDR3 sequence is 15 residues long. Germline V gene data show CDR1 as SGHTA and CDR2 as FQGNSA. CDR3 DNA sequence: TGTGCCAGCAGCTTAGATTGGGTCGGGCTTGATGGCTACACCTTC. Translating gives CASSLDWVGLDGYTF.

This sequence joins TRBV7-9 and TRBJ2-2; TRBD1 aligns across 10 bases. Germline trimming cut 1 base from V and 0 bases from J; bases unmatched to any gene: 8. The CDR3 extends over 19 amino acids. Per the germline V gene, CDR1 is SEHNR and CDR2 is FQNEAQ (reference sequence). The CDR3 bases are TGTGCCAGCAGCTTAGGAGTGGGACAGGGGTTTGCGAACACCGGGGAGCTGTTTTTT. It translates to CASSLGVGQGFANTGELFF.

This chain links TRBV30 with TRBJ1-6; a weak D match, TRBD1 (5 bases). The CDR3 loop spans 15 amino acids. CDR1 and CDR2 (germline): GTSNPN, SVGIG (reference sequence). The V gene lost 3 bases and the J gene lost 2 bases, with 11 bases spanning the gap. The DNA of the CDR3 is TGTGCCTGGAGCAGCAGGGTCCCCTATAATTCACCCCTCCACTTT. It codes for CAWSSRVPYNSPLHF.

The DNA for the CDR3 is TGCAGCGTTTTAGCGGGGGGAGCCGGGGAGCTGTTTTTT. Protein: CSVLAGGAGELFF. V usage is TRBV29-1 and J usage is TRBJ2-2; 10 nucleotides match TRBD2. CDR1 is SQVTM, CDR2 ANQGSEA, per germline. Trimming at V came to 5 bases and at J to 6 bases, leaving 3 bases not matched to a gene. This CDR3 spans 13 amino acids.

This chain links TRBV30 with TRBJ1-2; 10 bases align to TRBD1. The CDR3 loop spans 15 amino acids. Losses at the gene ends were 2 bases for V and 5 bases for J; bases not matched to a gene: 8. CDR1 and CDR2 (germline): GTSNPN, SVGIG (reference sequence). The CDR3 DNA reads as TGTGCCTGGAGTTCCCTGGGACAGGGGATTTATGGCTACACCTTC. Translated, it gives CAWSSLGQGIYGYTF.

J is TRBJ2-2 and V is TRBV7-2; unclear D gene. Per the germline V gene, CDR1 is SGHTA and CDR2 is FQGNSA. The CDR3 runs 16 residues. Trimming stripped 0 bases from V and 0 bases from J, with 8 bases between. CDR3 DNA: TGTGCCAGCAGCTTAGCTCTCAGTTCGAACACCGGGGAGCTGTTTTTT. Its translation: CASSLALSSNTGELFF.

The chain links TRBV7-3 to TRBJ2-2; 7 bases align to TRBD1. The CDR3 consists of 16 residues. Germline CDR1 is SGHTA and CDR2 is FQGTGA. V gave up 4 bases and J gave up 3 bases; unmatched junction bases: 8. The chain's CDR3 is CASSSRQGSYTGELFF. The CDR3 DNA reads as TGTGCCAGCAGCTCCCGACAGGGCTCTTACACCGGGGAGCTGTTTTTT.